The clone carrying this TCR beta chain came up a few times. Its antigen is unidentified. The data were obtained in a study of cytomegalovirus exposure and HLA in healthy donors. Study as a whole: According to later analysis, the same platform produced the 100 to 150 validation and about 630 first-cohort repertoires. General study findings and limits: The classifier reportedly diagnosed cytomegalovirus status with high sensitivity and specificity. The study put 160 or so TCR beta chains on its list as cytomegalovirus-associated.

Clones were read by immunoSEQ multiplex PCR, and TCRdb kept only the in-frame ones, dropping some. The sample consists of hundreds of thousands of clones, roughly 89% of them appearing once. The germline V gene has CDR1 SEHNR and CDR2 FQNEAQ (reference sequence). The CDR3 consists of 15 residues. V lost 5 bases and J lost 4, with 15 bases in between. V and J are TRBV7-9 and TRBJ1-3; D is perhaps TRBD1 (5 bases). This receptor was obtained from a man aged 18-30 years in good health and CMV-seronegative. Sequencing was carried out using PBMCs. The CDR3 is CASSPRGGVGNTIYF. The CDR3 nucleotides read TGTGCCAGCAGCCCCCGGGGGGGGGTCGGAAACACCATATATTTT.